The 23 T cell receptor beta chains presented below share a single source sample, sequenced in a study of T cells after yellow fever vaccination. Each CDR3 protein gets one entry after TCRdb re-called the 5' RACE reads with MiXCR. Of around 250,000 distinct CDR3 sequences listed, roughly 7.2% are singletons. The sequencing used CD4+ T cells sorted from PBMCs, collected 15 days after the yellow fever booster vaccination. These receptors were obtained from a young man who received the YFV17D yellow fever vaccine.

The V call is TRBV11-1, the J call TRBJ2-4; 12 nucleotides line up with TRBD1. The CDR3 is made up of 18 amino acids. The V segment lost 4 bases and the J segment 0 bases; nucleotides outside the gene matches: 7. CDR1 is SGHAT, CDR2 FQDESV, per germline (reference sequence). The CDR3 nucleotides read TGTGCCAGCAGCTCGGGACAGGGGGCCTCACTAGCCAAAAACATTCAGTACTTC. As protein: CASSSGQGASLAKNIQYF. The full variable domain, its missing parts supplied by reference TRBV11-1 and TRBJ2-4, is EAEVAQSPRYKITEKSQAVAFWCDPISGHATLYWYRQILGQGPELLVQFQDESVVDDSQLPKDRFSAERLKGVDSTLKIQPAELGDSAMYLCASSSGQGASLAKNIQYFGAGTRLSVL.

This clonotype was recorded a few times. The chain combines TRBV30 with TRBJ1-1; a weak D match, TRBD1 (6 bases). The germline V and J ends were trimmed by 1 base and 8 bases, with 14 bases remaining between them. Germline assignment: CDR1 GTSNPN and CDR2 SVGIG (reference sequence). CDR3 length: 13 residues. The CDR3 DNA reads TGTGCCTGGAGTGGGTTGGACGGGACAGAAGCTTTCTTT. Translated, it gives CAWSGLDGTEAFF. Variable domain in full (rest from reference TRBV30 and TRBJ1-1): SQTIHQWPATLVQPVGSPLSLECTVEGTSNPNLYWYRQAAGRGLQLLFYSVGIGQISSEVPQNLSASRPQDRQFILSSKKLLLSDSGFYLCAWSGLDGTEAFFGQGTRLTVV.

The V and J genes are TRBV7-9 and TRBJ2-7; 7 nucleotides agree with TRBD2. The CDR3 spans 14 residues. V shed 2 bases and J 5 bases; nucleotides not matched to a gene: 6. Per the germline V gene, CDR1 is SEHNR and CDR2 is FQNEAQ (reference sequence). CDR3 bases: TGTGCCAGCAGCTTATACGGGAGGATGGACGAGCAGTACTTC. Translating gives CASSLYGRMDEQYF.

This chain links TRBV6-1 with TRBJ2-3; D is perhaps TRBD1 or TRBD2 (5 bases each). The CDR3 has 13 amino acids. V lost 7 bases, J lost 6 bases, and 14 bases lay in between. Germline V gives CDR1 MNHNS, CDR2 SASEGT. In DNA form, the CDR3 reads TGTGCCAGCACCGTCAGTGGGACGGATACGCAGTATTTT. It codes for CASTVSGTDTQYF.

This clonotype came up a few times. The chain is built from TRBV20-1 and TRBJ2-7; TRBD1 agrees at 8 bases. The CDR3 consists of 15 residues. The germline CDR1 and CDR2 sequences are DFQATT and SNEGSKA (reference sequence). V lost 0 bases, J lost 4 bases, and 8 bases stayed unmatched. The CDR3 reads CSARDSGTGSYEQYF. In nucleotides, the CDR3 is TGCAGTGCTAGAGATAGTGGGACAGGTTCTTACGAGCAGTACTTC.

The chain links TRBV10-3 to TRBJ2-7; 7 nucleotides align to TRBD1. Germline-derived CDR1 and CDR2 are ENHRY and SYGVKD. Trimming cost V 2 bases and J 7 bases; bases outside gene matches: 11. There are 15 residues in the CDR3. CDR3: CAISEAEQGMREQYF. The CDR3 DNA follows: TGTGCCATCAGTGAGGCCGAACAGGGGATGAGAGAGCAGTACTTC.

The chain carries TRBV27 and TRBJ2-2; 7 positions match TRBD1. There are 17 residues in the CDR3. Germline V gene lookup returns CDR1 MNHEY and CDR2 SMNVEV (reference sequence). Trimming at V came to 2 bases and at J to 6 bases, leaving 12 bases not matched to a gene. The CDR3 region is CASSLGRQGREAGELFF. CDR3 in DNA: TGTGCCAGCAGTTTAGGCCGACAGGGCCGAGAGGCCGGGGAGCTGTTTTTT.

The chain carries TRBV24-1 and TRBJ2-7, with 8 bases identical to TRBD1. This CDR3 comprises 15 residues. In germline, CDR1 is KGHDR, CDR2 SFDVKD. V lost 3 bases and J lost 7; bases outside the gene matches: 10. In nucleotides, the CDR3 is TGTGCCACCAGTGATCCCGGGACAGGTACCGAGGAGCAGTACTTC. It specifies CATSDPGTGTEEQYF.

J is TRBJ2-1 and V is TRBV7-8, with TRBD2 identical over 12 bases. This CDR3 spans 20 amino acids. With 2 bases clipped from V and 8 bases from J, the junction kept 19 bases outside the gene matches. CDR1 and CDR2 (germline): SGHVS, FQNEAQ. The CDR3 sequence: CASSLRVRASGRARRDEQFF. In nucleotides, the CDR3 is TGTGCCAGCAGCTTACGGGTCCGGGCTAGCGGGAGGGCGAGGAGGGATGAGCAGTTCTTC.

This clonotype was counted a few times. The chain joins TRBV7-9 to TRBJ2-6; no definite D call. Trimming took 6 bases from V and 3 from J, leaving 3 bases between them. There are 12 residues in the CDR3. CDR1 and CDR2 from the germline V gene are SEHNR and FQNEAQ (reference sequence). The CDR3 region has the DNA TGTGCCAGCAGTGTTGGGGCCAACGTCCTGACTTTC. It translates to CASSVGANVLTF.

The table lists this clonotype with a few counts. The chain couples TRBV25-1 to TRBJ1-5, with a possible D match to TRBD1 (6 bases). V was pared by 6 bases and J by 4 bases, with 7 bases between. Per the germline V gene, CDR1 is MGHDK and CDR2 is SYGVNS. The CDR3 is 12 residues long. In nucleotides, the CDR3 is TGTGCCAGCAGAGGGGGTAATCAGCCCCAGCATTTT. This sequence encodes CASRGGNQPQHF.

Here the CDR3 DNA reads TGTGCCACCAGCAGCTGGGGAAGGGACAGTTCCTACGAGCAGTACTTC. It is translated as CATSSWGRDSSYEQYF. The rearrangement links TRBV15 to TRBJ2-7, with 7 nucleotides matching TRBD1. Germline CDR1 reads LNHNV; CDR2 reads YYDKDF (reference sequence). V lost 3 bases, J lost 1 base, and 9 bases stayed unmatched. The CDR3 totals 16 residues.

This clonotype was seen repeatedly, ten times or more. The genes are TRBV20-1 and TRBJ1-1; the match to TRBD1 covers 9 bases. The V and J ends lost 0 bases and 2 bases, in that order; junction bases with no gene match: 4. This CDR3 has 15 amino acids. The germline V gene encodes CDR1 DFQATT and CDR2 SNEGSKA (reference sequence). DNA of the CDR3: TGCAGTGCTAGAGATTTTACAGGGGGCAACACTGAAGCTTTCTTT. It codes for CSARDFTGGNTEAFF.

This clonotype was observed a few times. J is TRBJ2-1 and V is TRBV4-3; no definite D call. The CDR3 has 16 amino acids. Trimming took off 0 bases at V and 4 bases at J, with 13 bases between the two ends. The germline gives CDR1 LGHNA, CDR2 YSLEER. CDR3 nucleotide sequence: TGCGCCAGCAGCCAAGATCCACTCCCTTCGTACAATGAGCAGTTCTTC. The encoded protein is CASSQDPLPSYNEQFF.

This rearrangement joins TRBV10-3 to TRBJ2-5; D might be TRBD2 (5 bases). The V gene's germline CDR1 is ENHRY and CDR2 SYGVKD. This CDR3 has 14 amino acids. The V gene lost 8 bases and the J gene lost 4 bases, with 17 bases spanning the gap. Written as DNA, the CDR3 is TGTGCCATCGCCCCCACTAGTTTCAGAGAGACCCAGTACTTC. Residues: CAIAPTSFRETQYF.

The J gene is TRBJ1-2, the V gene TRBV4-3, with D unclear. The CDR3 covers 14 residues. The V gene lost 0 bases and the J gene lost 5 bases, with 10 bases spanning the gap. The germline V gene has CDR1 LGHNA and CDR2 YSLEER. CDR3 coding DNA: TGCGCCAGCAGCCAAGAGGCAGGCTTGTATGGCTACACCTTC. Translated, it gives CASSQEAGLYGYTF.

CDR3 sequence: CASSGHRGLEAFF. As DNA, the CDR3 is TGTGCCAGCAGCGGACACAGGGGTCTCGAAGCTTTCTTT. The chain links TRBV7-2 to TRBJ1-1; TRBD1 matches at 7 bases. The ends lost 5 bases at V and 8 bases at J; junction bases unmatched: 8. CDR3 size: 13 residues. Per the germline V gene, CDR1 is SGHTA and CDR2 is FQGNSA. Together with reference TRBV7-2 and TRBJ1-1, the CDR3 gives the full variable domain: GAGVSQSPSNKVTEKGKDVELRCDPISGHTALYWYRQSLGQGLEFLIYFQGNSAPDKSGLPSDRFSAERTGGSVSTLTIQRTQQEDSAVYLCASSGHRGLEAFFGQGTRLTVV.

This clonotype has more than one count but fewer than ten. This sequence joins TRBV6-5 and TRBJ2-7; 9 bases align to TRBD1. The germline CDR1 and CDR2 sequences are MNHEY and SVGAGI. Losses at the gene ends were 6 bases for V and 1 base for J; bases not matched to a gene: 7. CDR3 length: 15 amino acids. The CDR3 DNA reads as TGTGCCAGCAGAAACCCGGGACAGGGTTCCTACGAGCAGTACTTC. Translated, it gives CASRNPGQGSYEQYF.

Many counts were recorded for this clonotype. This rearrangement joins TRBV7-2 to TRBJ2-2; no clear D. Trimming pared 7 bases from V and 0 bases from J, leaving 6 bases between. The CDR3 contains 13 residues. The germline CDR1 and CDR2 sequences are SGHTA and FQGNSA. The CDR3 sequence is CASKRTNTGELFF. CDR3 DNA: TGTGCCAGCAAGAGAACGAACACCGGGGAGCTGTTTTTT.

The chain is built from TRBV6-5 and TRBJ2-7; the D call may be TRBD1 or TRBD2 (5 bases each). Germline V lookup: CDR1 MNHEY, CDR2 SVGAGI. CDR3 length: 15 residues. V lost 8 bases and J 2 bases, leaving 19 bases between the germline ends. The CDR3 reads CASWGGLAYTYEQYF. CDR3 sequence (DNA): TGTGCCAGCTGGGGCGGGTTGGCGTACACCTACGAGCAGTACTTC.

The V gene is TRBV7-9, the J gene TRBJ2-5; unclear D gene. Trimming left V 5 bases short and J 5 bases short, with 12 bases between. This CDR3 has 13 amino acids. Germline values: CDR1 SEHNR, CDR2 FQNEAQ (reference sequence). CDR3 in amino acids: CASSAFQLETQYF. For the CDR3, the DNA is TGTGCCAGCAGCGCTTTTCAGCTGGAGACCCAGTACTTC.

This clonotype was seen repeatedly, ten times or more. V usage is TRBV20-1 and J usage is TRBJ2-1; 7 nucleotides agree with TRBD2. Germline V gene lookup returns CDR1 DFQATT and CDR2 SNEGSKA (reference sequence). Germline trimming cut 5 bases from V and 10 bases from J; bases unmatched to any gene: 5. The CDR3 covers 11 residues. DNA of the CDR3: TGCAGTGCTCGGGAGCGGGGAGAGCAGTTCTTC. It specifies CSARERGEQFF.

At least ten counts were recorded for this clonotype. Mismatch with germline at one junction end may stem from a read error. The V and J genes are TRBV2 and TRBJ1-4; D is undetermined. Germline V gene lookup returns CDR1 SNHLY and CDR2 FYNNEI. The CDR3 spans 15 residues. CDR3 residues: CASSKAEGGNEKLFF. The DNA for the CDR3 is TGTGCCAGCAGTAAAGCGGAGGGAGGCAATGAAAAACTGTTTTTT. The complete variable domain, with remaining parts taken from reference TRBV2 and TRBJ1-4, reads EPEVTQTPSHQVTQMGQEVILRCVPISNHLYFYWYRQILGQKVEFLVSFYNNEISEKSEIFDDQFSVERPDGSNFTLKIRSTKLEDSAMYFCASSKAEGGNEKLFFGSGTQLSVL.